This TCR beta chain emerged from a study of T cells in Graves' hyperthyroidism and ophthalmopathy. General study points: A model of 13 V-J features distinguished ophthalmopathy from stable hyperthyroidism.

The diagnostic basis comprised clinical symptoms, serum thyroxine and TRAb, thyroid ultrasound and orbital computed tomography. RNA transcripts served as the template for amplifying TCR beta CDR3 regions. Carried out on the TCR CDR3, a first-round RT-PCR used the HTBI primer set. TCRdb reanalysed the multiplex PCR reads using MiXCR and keeps one entry per CDR3 protein. The table lists approximately 400,000 distinct CDR3 sequences, about 15% of them singletons. This clonotype was observed many times. The antigen is unknown. This CDR3 is built from 15 residues. The V end was cut by 2 bases, the J end by 0 bases, with 14 bases between. CDR1 DFQATT and CDR2 SNEGSKA come from the germline V gene (reference sequence).

Sequenced: blood. This sequence was found in a woman aged 30 to 39 with Graves' hyperthyroidism. The rearrangement joins TRBV20-1 to TRBJ2-7, with a possible D match to TRBD1 (6 bases). The CDR3 spells CSARLGAEISYEQYF. CDR3 in DNA: TGCAGTGCTAGATTGGGGGCGGAGATCTCCTACGAGCAGTACTTC.